This T cell receptor (beta chain) comes out of a study of T cell responses to AZD1222 COVID-19 vaccine (dated by TCRdb to the early 2020s). Study-wide context: TCR sequencing was performed for fewer than 250 trial participants, of whom about 200 were given two doses of AZD1222 and some 26 were given two doses of MenACWY control vaccine. Trial participants were enrolled into age subgroups of 18-55, 56-69 and 70-plus years, which contained roughly 150, 30 and 60 TCR-sequenced participants, respectively. Findings and caveats that apply to the study as a whole: After two AZD1222 doses, both the breadth and the depth of spike-specific TCRs were significantly higher than at day 0 and than in MenACWY recipients. Reportedly, almost half of the unique spike-specific TCRs recognized epitopes lying outside the regions that are mutated in the B.1.351 and B.1.1.7 variants. CD4 TCRs associated with the vaccine covered the entire spike protein, and the dominant responses were in regions 160-218 and 743-854. Because no day 14 peak-response samples were available, repertoires were characterized only after the peak T cell response. Conclusions about previously exposed vaccinees were limited because only six AZD1222 recipients were SARS-CoV-2 seropositive at baseline. Most participants were white British and females outnumbered males, and the authors suggested that clonal diversity may have been underestimated. The 56-69-year group was small, and its depth increase did not reach significance, likely because of low power.

The CDR3 regions of human TCRbeta chains were subjected to immunosequencing. As for the original processing: TCRs in the repertoires were compared against a reference library of SARS-CoV-2-specific TCRs that had been generated with the MIRA antigen-specificity platform. Breadth was defined as the fraction of unique TCRs that were SARS-CoV-2-associated, and depth was defined as the fraction of total T cells that were SARS-CoV-2-associated. Each spike-specific TCR was assigned to its reactive spike region and to a CD4 or CD8 class using the MIRA data. Log10-transformed breadth and depth values were compared by one-way ANOVA with Sidak's multiple comparisons tests. The clones in this table, taken by TCRdb from immuneACCESS, are in-frame only. Not every clone is retained; where verified, under half of the shortfall comes from an unresolved V gene, and the cause of the rest is unknown. V, J and clone size were drawn from that table, and D and trimming were deduced from the DNA. The sample records about 140,000 clones, approximately 92% of which are singletons. Roughly 3.5% of the sample is in the top ten clones.

A remark on this clone: Its target antigen remains unknown. Per-base qualities were not stored, and no clone one base away is much larger.

Trimming at the junction amounts to 2 bases on V and 10 bases on J, and the germline ends lie 11 bases apart. CDR1 and CDR2 are drawn from the germline V gene: MNHEY, SVGEGT. The CDR3, cysteine through phenylalanine, is 12 amino acids long. The DNA shown is the 36-base CDR3, in frame from base 1. The time point label on this specimen signifies: about 28 days (+/-7) after the second vaccine dose. AZD1222 recipients with second doses at about 4 weeks or about 12 weeks were pooled, because spike-specific TCR depth and breadth did not differ between schedules. Vaccinee samples were obtained from the UK trials COV001 and COV002, which included a single-blind randomized controlled phase 2/3 trial of AZD1222 (ChAdOx1 nCoV-19) in healthy adults. For TCRbeta chain sequencing, PBMC samples were collected from trial participants at day 0 and at day 28 after the second dose.

The V and J genes are TRBV6-2 or TRBV6-3 and TRBJ1-1, with TRBD1 tentatively as D gene (5 bases match). The TCR was taken from an adult who received the AZD1222 COVID-19 vaccine. The specimen was peripheral blood, collected 28 days after the second AZD1222 dose. The CDR3 region has the sequence CASSYEQERAFF. The nucleotide sequence reads as follows: TGTGCCAGCAGTTACGAACAGGAGCGAGCTTTCTTT.